The following is a T cell receptor beta chain sequence with its context. Its antigen target is currently unknown. Base qualities were left out, and no much larger clone turns up one base away. The treatment or condition label of this sample denotes: live attenuated yellow fever vaccine strain. At each blood-draw timepoint, two biological replicates of bulk PBMCs were collected. PBMCs were isolated from peripheral blood using a standard Ficoll-Paque protocol. TriZol was used to extract RNA from bulk PBMCs, CD4 and CD8 fractions, and dextramer-positive and dextramer-negative fractions. This entry comes from a study of T cells after yellow fever vaccination (dated 2019 in TCRdb). General notes on the study: The SMART-Seq v4 Ultra Low Input RNA kit was used to prepare libraries from fractions with low cell numbers. Bulk TCR alpha and beta repertoires were sequenced longitudinally to track T-cell clones before and after primary and booster YFV17D yellow fever vaccination. Two healthy male donors, one aged 18 to 30 and one aged 30 to 40 years, were included in the cohort. Blood was collected at multiple timepoints before and after primary and secondary immunization, and bulk PBMC replicates and cell subsets were isolated. Results and caveats for the whole study, not just this receptor: Because the study included only two donors, the extent to which the findings can be generalized is limited. A small share of clonotypes occurred in both CD4 and CD8 compartments, likely arising from convergent recombination. Compared with the primary T-cell response, the secondary T-cell response was faster but weaker, reaching its peak on day 5 rather than on day 15. Most clones expanded after primary vaccination (approximately 95% of CD4 and roughly 91% of CD8) were re-detected after the booster, suggesting that broad memory maintenance occurred. Computational filtering was needed because FACS-sorted repertoires could contain abundant contaminating clonotypes from the bulk population.

TCR cDNA was synthesized by 5'RACE template switching, through which a universal primer site and unique molecular identifiers were introduced. Priming of cDNA synthesis was performed from both the TCR alpha and TCR beta constant segments. Library amplification used two PCR steps, and the second PCR step added sample barcodes and sequencing adapters. Sequencing of the libraries was done on either Illumina HiSeq 2500 (2x100 bp) or NovaSeq (2x150 bp). The original methods were these. Demultiplexing of reads and collapsing into UMI consensus sequences were performed with MIGEC, and V(D)J alignment was carried out with MiXCR. Using edgeR on replicate PBMC samples, clonotypes were called vaccine-responding if FDR was below 0.01 and the log2 fold change was above 5 up to day 15. Each bulk clonotype received a CD4 or CD8 identity based on whether the sequenced CD4 or CD8 repertoire contained that clonotype at higher abundance. Starting from the raw public reads, TCRdb applied fastp trimming at Q25, assembled clones with MiXCR and retained in-frame beta chains. Identical CDR3 proteins give one entry, which carries the most common genes and DNA. The V and J calls and clone size are TCRdb's, not the authors'. The table for this sample lists hundreds of thousands of distinct CDR3 sequences; 15% to 20% of them were counted only once. 13% to 15% of the sample is held by the ten biggest clonotypes.

Spanning cysteine to phenylalanine, the CDR3 consists of 12 amino acids. The only DNA kept is the CDR3, 36 bases in frame from the first base. V was cut back by 3 bases and J by 6 bases, leaving a gap of 9 bases between them. This chain joins TRBV12-3 or TRBV12-4 to TRBJ2-7, with no confident D gene call. Here the sequenced sample was PBMCs, taken 15 days after the yellow fever booster vaccination. This TCR was recovered from a man aged 30 to 45 who received the YFV17D yellow fever vaccine. The CDR3 region: CASSFLFREQYF. The DNA sequence is as follows: TGTGCCAGCAGTTTCCTCTTCCGCGAGCAGTACTTC.